This T cell receptor beta chain was identified during a study of blood T cells in healthy people across ages. Sample-barcoded 5' priming and a J-beta primer mix drove a second PCR of roughly 7 to 11 cycles. TCRdb reprocessed the 5' RACE reads with MiXCR, giving one entry per CDR3 protein. The sample gives about 930,000 distinct CDR3 sequences, under 35% of which show up once; roughly a tenth is in the top ten. This same sample was also part of a study on T cells of mothers and their children.

The source of this sequence is a woman aged 40 to 55 in good health. The sequenced material came from blood.

Written as DNA, the CDR3 is TGCAGTGCTAGAGCGTTCGACTCTGGCTACACCTTC. Translating gives CSARAFDSGYTF. This chain uses TRBV20-1 with TRBJ1-2; D gene uncertain. This CDR3 comprises 12 residues. The V end was cut by 1 base, the J end by 7 bases, with 10 bases between. The V gene's germline CDR1 is DFQATT and CDR2 SNEGSKA (reference sequence).